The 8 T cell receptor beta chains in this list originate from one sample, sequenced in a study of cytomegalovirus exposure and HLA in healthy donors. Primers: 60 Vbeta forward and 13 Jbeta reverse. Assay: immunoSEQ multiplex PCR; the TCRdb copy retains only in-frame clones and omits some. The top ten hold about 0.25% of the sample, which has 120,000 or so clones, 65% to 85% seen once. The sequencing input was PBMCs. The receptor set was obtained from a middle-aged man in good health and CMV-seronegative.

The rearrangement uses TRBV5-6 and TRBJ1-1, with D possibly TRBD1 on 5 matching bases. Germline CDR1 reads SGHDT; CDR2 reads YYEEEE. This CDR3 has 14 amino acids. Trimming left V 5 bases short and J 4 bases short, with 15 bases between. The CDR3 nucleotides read TGTGCCAGCAGGGATTCAGGGTTGTCCACTGAAGCTTTCTTT. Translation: CASRDSGLSTEAFF.

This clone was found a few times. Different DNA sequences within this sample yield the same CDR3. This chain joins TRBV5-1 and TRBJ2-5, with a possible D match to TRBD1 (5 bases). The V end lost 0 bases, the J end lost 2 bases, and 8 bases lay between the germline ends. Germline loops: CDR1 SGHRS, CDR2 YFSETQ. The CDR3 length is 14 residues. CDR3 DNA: TGCGCCAGCAGCTTGGGGGGCAGTCAAGAGACCCAGTACTTC. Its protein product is CASSLGGSQETQYF. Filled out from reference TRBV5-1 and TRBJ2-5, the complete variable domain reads KAGVTQTPRYLIKTRGQQVTLSCSPISGHRSVSWYQQTPGQGLQFLFEYFSETQRNKGNFPGRFSGRQFSNSRSEMNVSTLELGDSALYLCASSLGGSQETQYFGPGTRLLVL.

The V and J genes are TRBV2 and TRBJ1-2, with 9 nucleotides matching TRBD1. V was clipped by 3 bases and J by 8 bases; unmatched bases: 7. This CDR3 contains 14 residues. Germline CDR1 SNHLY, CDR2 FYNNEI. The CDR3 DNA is TGTGCCAGCAGTGATTCACAGGGGGCGGGGGGCTACACCTTC. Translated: CASSDSQGAGGYTF.

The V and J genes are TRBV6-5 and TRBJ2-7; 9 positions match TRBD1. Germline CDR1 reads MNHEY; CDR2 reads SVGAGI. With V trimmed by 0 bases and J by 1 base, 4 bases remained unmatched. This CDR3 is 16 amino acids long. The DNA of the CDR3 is TGTGCCAGCAGTTACTCACTCGGGACAGGGTCCTACGAGCAGTACTTC. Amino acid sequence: CASSYSLGTGSYEQYF.

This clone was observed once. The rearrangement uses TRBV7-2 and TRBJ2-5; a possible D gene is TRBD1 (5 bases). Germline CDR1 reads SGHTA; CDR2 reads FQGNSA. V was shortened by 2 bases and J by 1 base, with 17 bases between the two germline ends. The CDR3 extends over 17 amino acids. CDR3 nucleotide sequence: TGTGCCAGCAGCTTAATTGGGGCGGCCAGTCTCCAAGAGACCCAGTACTTC. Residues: CASSLIGAASLQETQYF.

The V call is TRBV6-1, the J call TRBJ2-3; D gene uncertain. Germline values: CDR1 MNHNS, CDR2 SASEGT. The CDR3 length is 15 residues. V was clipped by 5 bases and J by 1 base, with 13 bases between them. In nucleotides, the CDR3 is TGTGCCAGCAGTCGTCAGCTAGAAGGCACAGATACGCAGTATTTT. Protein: CASSRQLEGTDTQYF.

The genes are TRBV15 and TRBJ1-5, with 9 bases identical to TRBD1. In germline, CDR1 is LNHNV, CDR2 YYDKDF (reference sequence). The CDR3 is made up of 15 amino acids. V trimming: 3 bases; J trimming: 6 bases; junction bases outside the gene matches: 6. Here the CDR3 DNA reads TGTGCCACCAGCAGGCATGGACAGGGGCTTCAGCCCCAGCATTTT. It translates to CATSRHGQGLQPQHF. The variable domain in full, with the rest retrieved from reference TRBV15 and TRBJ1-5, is DAMVIQNPRYQVTQFGKPVTLSCSQTLNHNVMYWYQQKSSQAPKLLFHYYDKDFNNEADTPDNFQSRRPNTSFCFLDIRSPGLGDTAMYLCATSRHGQGLQPQHFGDGTRLSIL.

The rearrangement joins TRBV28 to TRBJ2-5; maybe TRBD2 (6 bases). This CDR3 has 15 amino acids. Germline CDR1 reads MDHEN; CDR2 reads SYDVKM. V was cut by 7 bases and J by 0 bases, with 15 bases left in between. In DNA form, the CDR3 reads TGTGCCAGCACCCCTCGCGGGGAGCACCAAGAGACCCAGTACTTC. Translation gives CASTPRGEHQETQYF.